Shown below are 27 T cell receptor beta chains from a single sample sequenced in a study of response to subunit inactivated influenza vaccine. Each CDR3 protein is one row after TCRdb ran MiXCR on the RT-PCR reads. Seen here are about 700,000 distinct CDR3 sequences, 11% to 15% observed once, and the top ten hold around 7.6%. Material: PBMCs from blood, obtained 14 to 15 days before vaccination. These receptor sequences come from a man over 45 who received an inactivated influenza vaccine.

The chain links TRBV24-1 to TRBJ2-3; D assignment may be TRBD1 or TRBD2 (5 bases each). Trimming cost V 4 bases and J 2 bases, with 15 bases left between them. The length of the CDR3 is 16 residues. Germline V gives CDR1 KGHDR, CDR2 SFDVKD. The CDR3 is CATSESGTDNTDTQYF. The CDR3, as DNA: TGTGCCACCAGTGAATCCGGGACGGACAACACAGATACGCAGTATTTT.

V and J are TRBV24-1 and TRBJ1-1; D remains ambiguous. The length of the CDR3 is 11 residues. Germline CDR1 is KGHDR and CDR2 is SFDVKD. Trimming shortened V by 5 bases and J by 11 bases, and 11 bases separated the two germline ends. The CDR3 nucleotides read TGTGCCACCAGTGGTATCTCGGGGGCTTTCTTT. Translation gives CATSGISGAFF.

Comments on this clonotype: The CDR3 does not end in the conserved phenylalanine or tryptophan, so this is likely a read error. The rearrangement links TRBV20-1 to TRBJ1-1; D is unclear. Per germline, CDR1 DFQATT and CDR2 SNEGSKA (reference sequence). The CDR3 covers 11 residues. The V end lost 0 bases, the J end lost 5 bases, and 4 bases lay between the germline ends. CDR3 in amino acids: CSARDQTEAFL. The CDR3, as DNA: TGCAGTGCTAGAGATCAAACTGAAGCTTTCCTT.

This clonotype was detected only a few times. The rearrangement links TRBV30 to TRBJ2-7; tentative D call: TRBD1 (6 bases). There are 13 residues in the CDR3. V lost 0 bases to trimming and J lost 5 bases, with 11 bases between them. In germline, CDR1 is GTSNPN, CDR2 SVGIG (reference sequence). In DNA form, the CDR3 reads TGTGCCTGGAGTGTAGACAGGTTCAACGAGCAGTACTTC. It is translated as CAWSVDRFNEQYF.

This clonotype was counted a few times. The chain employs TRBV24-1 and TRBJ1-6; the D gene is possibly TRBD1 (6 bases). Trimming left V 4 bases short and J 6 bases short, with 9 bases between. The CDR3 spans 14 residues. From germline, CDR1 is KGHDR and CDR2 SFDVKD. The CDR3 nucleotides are TGTGCCACCAGTGACCGGACAGCTAATTCACCCCTCCACTTT. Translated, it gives CATSDRTANSPLHF.

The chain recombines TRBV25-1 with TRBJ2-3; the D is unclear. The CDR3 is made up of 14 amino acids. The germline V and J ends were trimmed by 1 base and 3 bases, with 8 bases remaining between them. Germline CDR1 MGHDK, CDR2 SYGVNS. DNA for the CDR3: TGTGCCAGCAGTGAATGGTCAGGAACAGATACGCAGTATTTT. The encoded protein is CASSEWSGTDTQYF.

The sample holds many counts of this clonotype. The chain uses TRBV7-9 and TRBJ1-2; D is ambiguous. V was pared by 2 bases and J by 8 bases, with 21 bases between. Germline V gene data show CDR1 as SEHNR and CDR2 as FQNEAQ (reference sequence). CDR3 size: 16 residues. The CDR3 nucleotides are TGTGCCAGCAGCTTAACCGGCCAACCTATAACCGGGGGCTACACCTTC. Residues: CASSLTGQPITGGYTF.

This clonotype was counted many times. CDR3 in DNA: TGTGCCAGCAGTTTATCGAGGAACACCGGGGAGCTGTTTTTT. Amino acid sequence: CASSLSRNTGELFF. J is TRBJ2-2 and V is TRBV12-3 or TRBV12-4; D remains unclear. The V and J ends lost 2 bases and 1 base respectively, with 5 bases between them. There are 14 residues in the CDR3.

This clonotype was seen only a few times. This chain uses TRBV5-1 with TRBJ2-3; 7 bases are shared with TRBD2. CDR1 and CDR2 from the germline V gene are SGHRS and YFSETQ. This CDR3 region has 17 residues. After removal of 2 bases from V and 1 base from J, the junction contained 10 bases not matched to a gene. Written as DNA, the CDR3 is TGCGCCAGCAGCTTTCGTCTCGGGGAGGGTCGCACAGATACGCAGTATTTT. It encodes CASSFRLGEGRTDTQYF.

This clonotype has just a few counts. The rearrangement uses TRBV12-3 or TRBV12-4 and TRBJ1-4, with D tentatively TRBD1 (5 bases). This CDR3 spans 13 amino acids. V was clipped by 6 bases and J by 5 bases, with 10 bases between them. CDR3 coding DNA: TGTGCCAGCAGGCCGGACACGAATGAAAAACTGTTTTTT. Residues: CASRPDTNEKLFF.

CDR3 nucleotides: TGCGCCAGCAGCCAAGATCCGGGCCTACCATCCGTAGATACGCAGTATTTT. Its translation: CASSQDPGLPSVDTQYF. The chain joins TRBV4-1 to TRBJ2-3; no clear D gene. The germline gives CDR1 MGHRA, CDR2 YSYEKL. V was trimmed by 0 bases and J by 5 bases, leaving 18 bases between them. The CDR3 loop spans 17 amino acids.

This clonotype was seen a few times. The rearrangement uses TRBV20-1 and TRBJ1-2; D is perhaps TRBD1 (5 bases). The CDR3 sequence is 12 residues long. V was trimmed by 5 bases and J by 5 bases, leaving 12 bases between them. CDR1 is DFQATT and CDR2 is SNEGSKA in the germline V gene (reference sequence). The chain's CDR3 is CSASTGGYGYTF. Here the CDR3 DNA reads TGCAGTGCTTCAACAGGAGGGTATGGCTACACCTTC.

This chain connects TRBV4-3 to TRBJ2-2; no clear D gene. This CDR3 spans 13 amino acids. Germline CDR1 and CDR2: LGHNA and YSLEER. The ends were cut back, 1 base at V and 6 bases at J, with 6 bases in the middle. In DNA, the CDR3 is TGCGCCAGCAGCCAAGGGGCCCCCGGGGAGCTGTTTTTT. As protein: CASSQGAPGELFF.

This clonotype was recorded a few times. The CDR3 reads CASSYPLGGRIYGYTF. CDR3 in DNA: TGTGCCAGCAGTTACCCCTTGGGGGGGCGGATCTATGGCTACACCTTC. The rearrangement uses TRBV6-5 and TRBJ1-2; D might be TRBD1 (6 bases). This CDR3 has 16 residues. The germline V and J ends were trimmed by 2 bases and 4 bases, with 17 bases remaining between them. Germline CDR1 MNHEY, CDR2 SVGAGI.

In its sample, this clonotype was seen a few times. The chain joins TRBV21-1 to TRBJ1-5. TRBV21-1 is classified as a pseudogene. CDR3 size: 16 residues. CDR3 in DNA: TGTGCCAGCAGCAAAGCGCTGGGGTCGGGCAATCAGCCCCAGCATTTT. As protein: CASSKALGSGNQPQHF.

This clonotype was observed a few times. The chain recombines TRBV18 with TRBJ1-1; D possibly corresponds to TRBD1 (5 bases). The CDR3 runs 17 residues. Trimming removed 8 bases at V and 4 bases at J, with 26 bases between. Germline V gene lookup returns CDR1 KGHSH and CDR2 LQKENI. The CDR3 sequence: CASARAKEPSWGTEAFF. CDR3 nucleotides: TGTGCCAGCGCCAGGGCGAAAGAGCCTTCGTGGGGCACTGAAGCTTTCTTT.

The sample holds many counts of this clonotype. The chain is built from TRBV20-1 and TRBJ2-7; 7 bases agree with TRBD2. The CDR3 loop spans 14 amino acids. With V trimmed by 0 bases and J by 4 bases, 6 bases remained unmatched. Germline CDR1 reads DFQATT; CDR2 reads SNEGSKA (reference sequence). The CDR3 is CSARDLTSEYEQYF. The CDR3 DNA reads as TGCAGTGCTAGAGATTTAACTAGCGAGTACGAGCAGTACTTC.

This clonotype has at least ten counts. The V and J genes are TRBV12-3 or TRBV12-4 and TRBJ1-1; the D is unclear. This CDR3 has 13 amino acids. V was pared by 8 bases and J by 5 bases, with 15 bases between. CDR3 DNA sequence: TGTGCCAGCTCGCTGGGCCTAAGGACTGAAGCTTTCTTT. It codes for CASSLGLRTEAFF.

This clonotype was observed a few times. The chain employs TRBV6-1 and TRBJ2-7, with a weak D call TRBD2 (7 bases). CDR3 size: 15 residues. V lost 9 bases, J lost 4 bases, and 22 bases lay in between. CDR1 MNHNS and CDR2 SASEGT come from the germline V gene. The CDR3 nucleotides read TGTGCCAGTCTTGAAGGTGGCGGGGGCCCTTACGAGCAGTACTTC. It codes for CASLEGGGGPYEQYF.

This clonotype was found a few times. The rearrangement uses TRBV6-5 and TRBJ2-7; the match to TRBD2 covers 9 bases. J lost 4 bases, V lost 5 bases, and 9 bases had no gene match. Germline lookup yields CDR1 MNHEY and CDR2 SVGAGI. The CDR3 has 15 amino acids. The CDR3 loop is CASSHKRGETYEQYF. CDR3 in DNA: TGTGCCAGCAGTCACAAGCGGGGGGAAACATACGAGCAGTACTTC.

CDR3 in DNA: TGTGCCAGCAGTTACCAACAGGGGGGGGAAAGCAATCAGCCCCAGCATTTT. It translates to CASSYQQGGESNQPQHF. The chain combines TRBV6-2 or TRBV6-3 with TRBJ1-5; 8 bases agree with TRBD1. Trimming at V came to 2 bases and at J to 1 base, leaving 7 bases not matched to a gene. There are 17 residues in the CDR3. Germline assignment: CDR1 MNHEY and CDR2 SVGEGT.

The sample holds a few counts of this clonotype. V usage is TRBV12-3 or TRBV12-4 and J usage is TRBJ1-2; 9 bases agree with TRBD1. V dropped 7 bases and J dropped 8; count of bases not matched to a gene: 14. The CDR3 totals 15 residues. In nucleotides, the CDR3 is TGTGCCAGCACTAAACAGGGGGCGATCCCATCGGGCTACACCTTC. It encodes CASTKQGAIPSGYTF.

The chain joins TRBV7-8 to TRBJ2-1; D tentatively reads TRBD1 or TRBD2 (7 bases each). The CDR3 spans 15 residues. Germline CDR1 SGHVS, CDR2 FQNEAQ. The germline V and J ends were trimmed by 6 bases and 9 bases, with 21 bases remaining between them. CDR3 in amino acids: CASRLFRAGGGEQFF. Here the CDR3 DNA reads TGTGCCAGCAGACTCTTCCGGGCAGGGGGGGGTGAGCAGTTCTTC.

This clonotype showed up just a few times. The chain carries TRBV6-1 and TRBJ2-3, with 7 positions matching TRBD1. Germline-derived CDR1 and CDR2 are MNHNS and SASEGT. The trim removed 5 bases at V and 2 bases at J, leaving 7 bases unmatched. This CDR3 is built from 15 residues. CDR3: CASSTGTAYTDTQYF. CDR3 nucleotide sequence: TGTGCCAGCAGTACCGGGACAGCCTACACAGATACGCAGTATTTT.

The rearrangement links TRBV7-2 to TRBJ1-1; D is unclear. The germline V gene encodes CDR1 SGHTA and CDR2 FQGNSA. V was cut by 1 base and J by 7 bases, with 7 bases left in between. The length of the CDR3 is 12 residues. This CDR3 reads CASSLGGIEAFF. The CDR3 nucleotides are TGTGCCAGCAGCTTAGGGGGTATTGAAGCTTTCTTT.

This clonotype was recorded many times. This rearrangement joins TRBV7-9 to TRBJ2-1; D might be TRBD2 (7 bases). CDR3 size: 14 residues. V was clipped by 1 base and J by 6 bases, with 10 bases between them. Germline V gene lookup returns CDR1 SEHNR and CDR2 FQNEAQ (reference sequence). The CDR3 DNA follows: TGTGCCAGCAGCTTAGGTGGGGGGGCCAATGAGCAGTTCTTC. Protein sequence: CASSLGGGANEQFF.

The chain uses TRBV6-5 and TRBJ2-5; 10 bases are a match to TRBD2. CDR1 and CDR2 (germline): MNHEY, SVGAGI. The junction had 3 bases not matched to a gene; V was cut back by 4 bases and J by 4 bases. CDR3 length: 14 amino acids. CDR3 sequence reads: CASSSSGSGETQYF. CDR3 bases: TGTGCCAGCAGTTCTAGCGGGAGTGGAGAGACCCAGTACTTC.